The rows below give T cell receptor beta chains drawn from one sample of a study of cytomegalovirus exposure and HLA in healthy donors. TCRdb keeps only in-frame clones here, not all; method: immunoSEQ multiplex PCR. In the table there are approximately 200,000 clones, around 79% of which are singletons. Sequenced input: PBMCs. The receptors shown here come from a girl between 5 and 17 years old in good health and CMV-seropositive. The CDR3 runs from the conserved cysteine through the conserved F or W. D genes are given only for firm matches. Only part of the rows carry a size: once, few, many, or a class if the clone is expanded.

V gene	clone size	D gene	J gene	CDR3 protein	CDR3 DNA
TRBV5-1	NA	NA	TRBJ1-3	CASSLAGYGNTIYF	TGCGCCAGCAGCTTGGCAGGTTATGGAAACACCATATATTTT
TRBV7-2	NA	TRBD1	TRBJ1-5	CASSVYPGTGDHQPQHF	TGTGCCAGCAGCGTTTACCCCGGGACAGGGGATCATCAGCCCCAGCATTTT
TRBV7-2	NA	TRBD1	TRBJ1-2	CASSFIQGARYGYTF	TGTGCCAGCAGCTTCATACAGGGGGCGCGGTATGGCTACACCTTC
TRBV4-3	NA	TRBD1	TRBJ2-6	CASSPQTGPQFGANVLTF	TGCGCCAGCAGCCCCCAGACAGGGCCGCAATTTGGGGCCAACGTCCTGACTTTC
TRBV11-2	NA	TRBD1	TRBJ2-7	CASSFDRAAYEQYF	TGTGCCAGCAGCTTCGACAGGGCCGCCTACGAGCAGTACTTC
TRBV10-3	few	NA	TRBJ2-7	CAIEEQGGYEQYF	TGTGCCATCGAGGAACAGGGGGGGTACGAGCAGTACTTC
TRBV5-6	NA	NA	TRBJ2-5	CASSFSGDIQETQYF	TGTGCCAGCAGCTTCTCGGGAGATATACAAGAGACCCAGTACTTC
TRBV4-3	NA	NA	TRBJ1-3	CASSQEIGSGNTIYF	TGCGCCAGCAGCCAAGAGATAGGGAGCGGAAACACCATATATTTT
TRBV10-1	NA	NA	TRBJ2-1	CASSESVISGWVSYNEQFF	TGCGCCAGCAGTGAGTCGGTTATTAGCGGCTGGGTCTCCTACAATGAGCAGTTCTTC
TRBV7-6	once	NA	TRBJ1-2	CASSFYGGGGYTF	TGTGCCAGCAGCTTTTATGGGGGCGGGGGCTACACCTTC
TRBV11-3	NA	NA	TRBJ2-1	CASSFRTLGHEQFF	TGTGCCAGCAGCTTCAGGACTCTTGGCCATGAGCAGTTCTTC
TRBV6-5	NA	NA	TRBJ1-1	CASSYAAGVTEAFF	TGTGCCAGCAGTTACGCGGCAGGGGTCACTGAAGCTTTCTTT
TRBV4-2	many	TRBD1	TRBJ1-4	CASSQESGTGSEKLFF	TGTGCCAGCAGCCAAGAGTCCGGGACAGGGAGCGAAAAACTGTTTTTT
TRBV9	few	NA	TRBJ2-2	CASSVGGEHTGELFF	TGTGCCAGCAGCGTAGGCGGGGAGCACACCGGGGAGCTGTTTTTT
TRBV6-1	NA	TRBD1	TRBJ1-1	CASSEQRGTGGKAFF	TGTGCCAGCAGTGAACAGAGGGGGACAGGGGGTAAAGCTTTCTTT
TRBV2	few	TRBD2	TRBJ2-7	CASSQAGGWVLYF	TGTGCCAGCAGTCAAGCGGGAGGGTGGGTTCTGTACTTC
TRBV29-1	NA	NA	TRBJ1-2	CSFSIWGSNYGYTF	TGCAGCTTTAGTATTTGGGGCTCCAACTATGGCTACACCTTC
TRBV15	NA	NA	TRBJ2-5	CATSRDSKTQYF	TGTGCCACCAGCAGAGATAGCAAGACCCAGTACTTC
TRBV7-8	NA	NA	TRBJ2-5	CASSLVPGEELQETQYF	TGTGCCAGCAGCTTAGTCCCCGGGGAGGAACTACAAGAGACCCAGTACTTC